These T cell receptor beta chains were read from a single sample in a study of T cells in Graves' hyperthyroidism and ophthalmopathy. TCRdb fed the multiplex PCR reads into MiXCR, producing one record per CDR3 protein. The repertoire includes fewer than 650,000 distinct CDR3 sequences, approximately 15% of them detected once, and approximately 15% sits in the top ten. Specimen: blood. Source of these receptors: a woman in her thirties or forties with Graves' hyperthyroidism. Each CDR3 is given with its conserved first and last residue. Fields, in order: J gene, V gene, CDR3 protein.

>TRBJ2-6|TRBV19
CASSIDRGGSGANVLTF
>TRBJ2-7|TRBV7-8
CASSTQNRQGVDEQYF
>TRBJ2-1|TRBV24-1
CATSDFGQGRGNEQFF
>TRBJ2-2|TRBV20-1
CSEEGLAGASGELFF
>TRBJ2-7|TRBV2
CAHLKLETVSYEQYF
>TRBJ2-2|TRBV30
CAWSLNTGELFF
>TRBJ2-7|TRBV5-1
CASSFGSAGADYEQYF
>TRBJ1-2|TRBV5-1
CASSQEVSGARGGYTF
>TRBJ1-2|TRBV4-1
CASSQVLAAVSYGYTF
>TRBJ2-7|TRBV7-2
CASSPRAYEQYF
>TRBJ2-7|TRBV28
CASSLSRAGLYEQYF
>TRBJ2-1|TRBV28
CASSQGRASSYNEQFF
>TRBJ2-1|TRBV27
CASSSLGLAANEQFF
>TRBJ2-3|TRBV18
CASSRLRGQTDTQYF
>TRBJ2-2|TRBV20-1
CSASSYTSGSTGELFF
>TRBJ2-1|TRBV20-1
CSARPVRDLRQFF
>TRBJ2-3|TRBV20-1
CSASPGLAVKADTQYF
>TRBJ2-1|TRBV11-3
CASSFGTEVEQFF
>TRBJ2-7|TRBV6-2/TRBV6-3
CASSYSPGEGYEQYF
>TRBJ2-5|TRBV27
CASSSVLSSGNQETQYF
>TRBJ1-3|TRBV11-2
CASSPGQLSGNTIYF
>TRBJ1-4|TRBV2
CASKVGFSTNEKLFF
>TRBJ2-3|TRBV20-1
CSARVGSGRAPGTDTQYF
>TRBJ2-4|TRBV20-1
CSVGGPLNIQYF
>TRBJ2-7|TRBV28
CASSPPTGIGRSYEQYF
>TRBJ1-1|TRBV19
CASSPYRVDTEAFF
>TRBJ1-2|TRBV6-1
CASIVGTGDGYTF
>TRBJ2-2|TRBV20-1
CSGRGEGSGPRGTGELFF
>TRBJ1-2|TRBV11-2
CASMGGHGYTF
>TRBJ2-1|TRBV20-1
CSARAIGGGAYNEQFF
>TRBJ2-2|TRBV6-1
CASSGTSGSIGELFF
>TRBJ1-1|TRBV10-1
CASSESGVRLNTEAFF
>TRBJ1-2|TRBV25-1
CASTERTGEQGYTF
>TRBJ2-7|TRBV3-1
CASSHRGVYEQYF
>TRBJ2-1|TRBV11-2
CASSLVGGSNEQFF
>TRBJ2-1|TRBV6-1
CASSPRLGGYNEQFF
>TRBJ2-2|TRBV28
CASSLSGGTGELFF
>TRBJ2-1|TRBV7-3
CASSLRAGGYNEQFF
>TRBJ2-2|TRBV2
CASSDLAGYTGELFF
>TRBJ2-7|TRBV5-1
CASSLDRGWVYEQYF
>TRBJ2-7|TRBV28
CASVPSNPGGASCEQYF
>TRBJ1-5|TRBV7-2
CASSIYQGQGDQPQHF
>TRBJ2-7|TRBV5-1
CASSSGAAYEQYF
>TRBJ2-3|TRBV29-1
CSVDLGGGGSDTQYF
>TRBJ2-7|TRBV5-1
CASSLAMGQGVYEQYF
>TRBJ2-1|TRBV5-1
CASSLAVAGAGYNEQFF
>TRBJ1-1|TRBV7-2
CASSPRLEAFF
>TRBJ2-7|TRBV6-2/TRBV6-3
CASTHPRISYEQHF
>TRBJ1-2|TRBV29-1
CSVEDRSGVYGYTF
>TRBJ2-5|TRBV11-3
CASSPGTGSQYF
>TRBJ2-2|TRBV6-1
CASSIGTGWGSWELFF
>TRBJ2-1|TRBV11-3
CASSLAHALEQFF